This entry features one TCR beta chain sequence. Antigen unknown. Each CDR3 protein is one row after TCRdb ran MiXCR on the reads. The table has approximately 350,000 distinct CDR3 sequences, about a third seen once. V lost 5 bases and J lost 4; bases outside the gene matches: 7. Germline V CDR1 and CDR2: SGHTA, FQGNSA. This CDR3 has 14 residues. The sample comes from a study of T cell repertoires in cytomegalovirus infection. Study context: The authors used CMV epitopes that were HLA-C-restricted (recently identified) and HLA-B-restricted (well studied). An indication of both CMV infection and matching HLA type came from public TCR beta signatures. Whole-study results and caveats: In two of eight donors, the top clonotype was HLA-C-restricted CMV-specific. People with CMV and the relevant HLA were identified by cumulative public TCR beta family frequency.

The rearrangement uses TRBV7-2 and TRBJ2-5; the match to TRBD2 covers 7 bases. This clonotype originated in a human donor in good health (CMV status not recorded). Some clones in this sample may be carry-over from other donors' samples. The sequencing here drew on cultured PBMCs, taken from culture after CMV antigen stimulation. CDR3 sequence reads: CASSRGLVRETQYF. CDR3 DNA: TGTGCCAGCAGCCGAGGACTAGTCCGAGAGACCCAGTACTTC.